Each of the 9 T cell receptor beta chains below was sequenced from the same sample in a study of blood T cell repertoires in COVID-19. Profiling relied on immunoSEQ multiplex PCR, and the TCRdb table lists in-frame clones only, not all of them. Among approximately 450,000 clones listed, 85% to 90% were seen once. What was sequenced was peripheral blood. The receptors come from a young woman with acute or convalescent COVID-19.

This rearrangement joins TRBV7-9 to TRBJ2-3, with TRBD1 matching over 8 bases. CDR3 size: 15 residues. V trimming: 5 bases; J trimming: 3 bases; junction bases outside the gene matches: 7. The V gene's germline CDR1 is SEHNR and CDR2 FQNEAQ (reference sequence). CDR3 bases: TGTGCCAGCAGCGACAGGGGATCTGGGACAGATACGCAGTATTTT. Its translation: CASSDRGSGTDTQYF.

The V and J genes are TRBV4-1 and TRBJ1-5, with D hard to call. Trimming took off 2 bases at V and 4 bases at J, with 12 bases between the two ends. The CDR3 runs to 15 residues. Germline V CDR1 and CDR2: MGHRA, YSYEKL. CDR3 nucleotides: TGCGCCAGCAGCCAATGGTTAGGCGGTAATCAGCCCCAGCATTTT. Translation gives CASSQWLGGNQPQHF.

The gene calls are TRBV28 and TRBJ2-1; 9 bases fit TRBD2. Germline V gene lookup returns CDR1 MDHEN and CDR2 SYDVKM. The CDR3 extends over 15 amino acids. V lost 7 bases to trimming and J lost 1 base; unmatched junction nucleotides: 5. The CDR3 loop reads CASNVAGASYNEQFF. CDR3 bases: TGTGCCAGCAATGTAGCGGGGGCATCCTACAATGAGCAGTTCTTC.

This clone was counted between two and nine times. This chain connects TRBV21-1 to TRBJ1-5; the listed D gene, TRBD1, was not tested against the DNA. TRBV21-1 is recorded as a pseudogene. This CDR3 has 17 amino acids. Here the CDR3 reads CASRNRGTGAGNQPQHF. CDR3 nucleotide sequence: TGTGCCAGCAGGAACAGGGGGACAGGGGCAGGCAATCAGCCCCAGCATTTT.

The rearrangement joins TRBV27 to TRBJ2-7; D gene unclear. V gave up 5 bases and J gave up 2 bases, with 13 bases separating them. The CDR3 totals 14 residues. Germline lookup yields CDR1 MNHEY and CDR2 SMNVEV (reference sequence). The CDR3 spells CASSLRSKAYEQYF. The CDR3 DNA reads TGTGCCAGCAGTCTGAGGAGTAAAGCCTACGAGCAGTACTTC.

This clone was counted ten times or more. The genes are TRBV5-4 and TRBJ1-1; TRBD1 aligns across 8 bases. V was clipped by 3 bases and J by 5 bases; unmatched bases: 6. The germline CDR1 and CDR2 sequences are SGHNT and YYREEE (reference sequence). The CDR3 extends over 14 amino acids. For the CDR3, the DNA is TGTGCCAGCAGCTCAACAGGGGGGAGGACTGAAGCTTTCTTT. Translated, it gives CASSSTGGRTEAFF. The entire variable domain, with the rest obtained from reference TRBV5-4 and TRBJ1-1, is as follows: ETGVTQSPTHLIKTRGQQVTLRCSSQSGHNTVSWYQQALGQGPQFIFQYYREEENGRGNFPPRFSGLQFPNYSSELNVNALELDDSALYLCASSSTGGRTEAFFGQGTRLTVV.

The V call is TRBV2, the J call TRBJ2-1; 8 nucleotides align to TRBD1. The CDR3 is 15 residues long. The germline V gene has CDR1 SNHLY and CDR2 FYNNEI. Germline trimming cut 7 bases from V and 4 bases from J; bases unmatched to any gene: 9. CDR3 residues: CASNVPQGVYNEQFF. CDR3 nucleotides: TGTGCCAGCAACGTCCCACAGGGGGTGTACAATGAGCAGTTCTTC.

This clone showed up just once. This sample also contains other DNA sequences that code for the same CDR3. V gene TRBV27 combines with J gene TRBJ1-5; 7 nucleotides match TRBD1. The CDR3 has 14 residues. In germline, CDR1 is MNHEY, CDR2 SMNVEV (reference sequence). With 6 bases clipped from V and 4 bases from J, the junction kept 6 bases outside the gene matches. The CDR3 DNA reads TGTGCCAGCAGCCCCGGGACAGTGAATCAGCCCCAGCATTTT. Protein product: CASSPGTVNQPQHF.

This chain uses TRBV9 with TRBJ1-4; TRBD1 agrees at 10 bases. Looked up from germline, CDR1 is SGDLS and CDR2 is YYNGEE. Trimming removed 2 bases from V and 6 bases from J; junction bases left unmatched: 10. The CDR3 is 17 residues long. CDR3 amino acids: CASSVAPTTGGDEKLFF. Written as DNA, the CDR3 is TGTGCCAGCAGCGTTGCTCCAACGACAGGGGGCGATGAAAAACTGTTTTTT. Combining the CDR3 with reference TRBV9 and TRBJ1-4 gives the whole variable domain DSGVTQTPKHLITATGQRVTLRCSPRSGDLSVYWYQQSLDQGLQFLIQYYNGEERAKGNILERFSAQQFPDLHSELNLSSLELGDSALYFCASSVAPTTGGDEKLFFGSGTQLSVL.